The T cell receptor beta chain under discussion was sequenced for a study of blood T cell repertoires in COVID-19. Study-wide background: Collection of acute and convalescent COVID-19 samples took place in the United States, Italy and Spain. Nucleic acid was either cDNA or gDNA, and it came from T cells, B-cell-depleted T cells, or PBMCs.

Original data processing: Scientists estimated how many nucleated cells there were by amplifying reference gene primers. The data were produced by immunoSEQ multiplex PCR, yet TCRdb's version contains in-frame clones alone and is incomplete. V, J and clone size were drawn from that table, and D and trimming were deduced from the DNA. The sample holds 130,000 or so clones, roughly four fifths seen once. The CDR3 extends over 13 amino acids. The ends were cut back, 4 bases at V and 3 bases at J, with 10 bases in the middle. Per the germline V gene, CDR1 is LGHDT and CDR2 is YNNKEL (reference sequence).

The specimen was peripheral blood. This rearrangement joins TRBV3-1 (or the pseudogene TRBV3-2) to TRBJ2-7, with D possibly being TRBD2 (5 bases). The receptor was isolated from a human donor in a cohort sampled during active COVID-19. Here the CDR3 DNA reads TGTGCCAGCAGCCGCCGGGATCACTACGAGCAGTACTTC. It translates to CASSRRDHYEQYF.